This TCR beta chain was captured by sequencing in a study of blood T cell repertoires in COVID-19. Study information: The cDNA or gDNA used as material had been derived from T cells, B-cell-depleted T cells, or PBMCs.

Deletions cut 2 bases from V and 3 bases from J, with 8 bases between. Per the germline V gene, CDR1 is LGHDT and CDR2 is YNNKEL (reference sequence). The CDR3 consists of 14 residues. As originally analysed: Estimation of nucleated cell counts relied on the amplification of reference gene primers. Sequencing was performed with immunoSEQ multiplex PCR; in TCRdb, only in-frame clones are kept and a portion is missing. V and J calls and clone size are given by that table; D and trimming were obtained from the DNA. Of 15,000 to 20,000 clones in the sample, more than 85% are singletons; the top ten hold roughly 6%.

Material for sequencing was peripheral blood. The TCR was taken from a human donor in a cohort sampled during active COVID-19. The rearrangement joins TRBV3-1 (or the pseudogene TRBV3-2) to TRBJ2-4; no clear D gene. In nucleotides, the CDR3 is TGTGCCAGCAGCCAATCATCCAGCAAAAACATTCAGTACTTC. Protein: CASSQSSSKNIQYF.